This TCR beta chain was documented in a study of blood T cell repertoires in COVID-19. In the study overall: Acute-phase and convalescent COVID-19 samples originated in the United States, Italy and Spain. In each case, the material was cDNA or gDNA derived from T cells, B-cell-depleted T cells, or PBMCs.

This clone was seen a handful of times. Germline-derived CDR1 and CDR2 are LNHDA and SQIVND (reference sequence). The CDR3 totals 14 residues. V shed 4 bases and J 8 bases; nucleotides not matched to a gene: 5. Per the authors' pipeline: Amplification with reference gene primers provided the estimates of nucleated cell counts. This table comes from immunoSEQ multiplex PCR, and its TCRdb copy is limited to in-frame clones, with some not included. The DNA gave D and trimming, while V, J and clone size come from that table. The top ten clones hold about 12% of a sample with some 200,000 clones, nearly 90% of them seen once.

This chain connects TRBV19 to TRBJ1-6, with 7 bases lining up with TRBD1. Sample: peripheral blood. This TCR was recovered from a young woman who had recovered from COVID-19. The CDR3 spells CASSNYRGDSPLHF. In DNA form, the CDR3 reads TGTGCCAGTAGTAATTACAGGGGAGATTCACCCCTCCACTTT.